This record covers a single TCR beta chain. Its antigen is as yet unknown. Random hexamers were used to reverse transcribe an amount of about 0.45 to 1 ug RNA. Amplification of the TCR beta CDR3 was carried out by immunoSEQ multiplex PCR, which spanned a total of 54 Vbeta and 13 Jbeta segments. TCRdb reprocessed the immunoSEQ multiplex PCR reads with MiXCR, giving one entry per CDR3 protein. The sample contains around 130,000 distinct CDR3 sequences, 90% to 95% of which appear only once. The source of the sample is a study of CD8 T cells in Susac syndrome. Controls matched for sex and age were healthy donors. Negative isolation yielded the CD8+ and CD4+ T cells, while FACS enriched the TEMRA cells. Study-level findings and limits: It was acknowledged in the study that its TCR sequencing and HLA analysis involved a relatively small number of individuals.

CDR1 SQVTM and CDR2 ANQGSEA come from the germline V gene. Trimming cost V 6 bases and J 1 base, with 16 bases left between them. This CDR3 has 14 residues. V and J are TRBV29-1 and TRBJ2-7; D is perhaps TRBD1 (5 bases). The sample taken for sequencing was CD4+ T cells from PBMCs. This TCR derives from a human donor in good health. The CDR3: CSVTLPRASYEQYF. The CDR3 coding sequence is TGCAGCGTCACGCTTCCCAGGGCATCCTACGAGCAGTACTTC.